This T cell receptor beta chain was found in a study of T cells in Graves' hyperthyroidism and ophthalmopathy. Whole-study findings and limits: Stable hyperthyroidism was separated from ophthalmopathy by a model based on 13 V-J features. Most thyroid clonotypes expanded above 0.001 were also detected in blood.

On this clonotype itself: Antigen: not known.

The germline gives CDR1 SGHRS, CDR2 YFSETQ. The V and J ends lost 4 bases and 4 bases, in that order; junction bases with no gene match: 7. This CDR3 is 16 amino acids long. From RNA transcripts, TCR beta CDR3 regions were amplified. With the HTBI primer set, the TCR CDR3 went through a first round of RT-PCR. TCRdb processed the multiplex PCR reads anew with MiXCR; each CDR3 protein has one entry. The sample yields 500,000 to 600,000 distinct CDR3 sequences, approximately 44% seen once. The TCR originated in a woman younger than 35 with Graves' hyperthyroidism. The chain recombines TRBV5-1 with TRBJ2-5; TRBD2 matches at 13 bases. Specimen: peripheral blood or thyroid tissue (not recorded which). CDR3 bases: TGCGCCAGCAGCCCCGGGGGACTAGCGGGACGAGAGACCCAGTACTTC. Translating gives CASSPGGLAGRETQYF.